Given below is one T cell receptor (beta chain) in context. The data derive from a study of patients and donors after allogeneic stem cell transplantation. TCRdb recomputed calls from the RT-PCR reads with MiXCR, one row per CDR3 protein. The table includes 84,000 or so distinct CDR3 sequences, around 48% detected once. V gave up 4 bases and J gave up 2 bases, with 2 bases separating them. This CDR3 has 11 residues. Germline values: CDR1 DFQATT, CDR2 SNEGSKA (reference sequence). The chain has TRBV20-1 and TRBJ1-4; D gene uncertain. This clonotype originated in a human donor who was either an allogeneic HSCT recipient or a stem cell or donor lymphocyte infusion donor (not recorded which). It is not recorded whose cells these are; they may come from a transplant donor. Sequenced: blood, either unsorted or a sorted T cell fraction (not recorded which). In nucleotides, the CDR3 is TGCAGTGCTACCACTAATGAAAAACTGTTTTTT. Protein sequence: CSATTNEKLFF.